The 32 T cell receptor beta chains below all came from one sample that was sequenced in a study of T cell responses to AZD1222 COVID-19 vaccine. The data were produced by immunoSEQ multiplex PCR, yet TCRdb's version contains in-frame clones alone and is incomplete. The table has some 120,000 clones, 75% to 90% seen once. The source was peripheral blood, collected on day 0 of MenACWY control vaccination. These TCRs come from an adult in good health.

This chain's CDR3 is CASSESGRYGYTF. The CDR3 nucleotides read TGTGCCAGCAGTGAGTCAGGGCGCTATGGCTACACCTTC. The genes are TRBV6-1 and TRBJ1-2, with D tentatively TRBD1 (5 bases). V lost 3 bases and J 4 bases, leaving 9 bases between the germline ends. CDR1 and CDR2 (germline): MNHNS, SASEGT. This CDR3 region has 13 residues.

This chain connects TRBV27 to TRBJ1-6; D not certain. Looked up from germline, CDR1 is MNHEY and CDR2 is SMNVEV (reference sequence). Trimming removed 10 bases from V and 1 base from J, with 11 bases in between. This CDR3 has 14 residues. The CDR3: CATMVASYNSPLHF. The DNA of the CDR3 is TGTGCCACCATGGTAGCGTCCTATAATTCACCCCTCCACTTT.

The gene calls are TRBV20-1 and TRBJ1-4; 7 bases agree with TRBD1. Trimming at V came to 3 bases and at J to 2 bases, leaving 6 bases not matched to a gene. Germline CDR1 DFQATT, CDR2 SNEGSKA (reference sequence). There are 15 residues in the CDR3. This CDR3 is CSASMTGFTNEKLFF. In DNA form, the CDR3 reads TGCAGTGCTAGTATGACAGGGTTCACTAATGAAAAACTGTTTTTT.

The rearrangement links TRBV21-1 to TRBJ2-1; the table calls TRBD2, which could not be checked here. TRBV21-1 has pseudogene status. The CDR3 spans 18 residues. CDR3 loop: CASSKHTKTSGGTYEQFF. CDR3 sequence (DNA): TGTGCCAGCAGCAAACATACAAAGACTAGCGGGGGCACCTATGAGCAGTTCTTC.

The chain carries TRBV9 and TRBJ2-5; 12 bases fit TRBD2. Germline V lookup: CDR1 SGDLS, CDR2 YYNGEE. Trimming at V came to 0 bases and at J to 6 bases, leaving 6 bases not matched to a gene. The CDR3 runs 16 residues. The CDR3, as DNA: TGTGCCAGCAGCGTAGGGGCTAGCGGGAGGGGAAAGACCCAGTACTTC. This codes for CASSVGASGRGKTQYF.

This clone appeared a single time. The V call is TRBV18, the J call TRBJ2-7, with TRBD2 identical over 10 bases. CDR3 length: 15 amino acids. With 5 bases clipped from V and 3 bases from J, the junction kept 7 bases outside the gene matches. CDR1 and CDR2 (germline): KGHSH, LQKENI. The CDR3 nucleotides read TGTGCCAGCTCAGCCGCTAGCGGGAGTCACTACGAGCAGTACTTC. Protein sequence: CASSAASGSHYEQYF.

This chain uses TRBV7-8 with TRBJ2-3; no clear D gene. CDR3 length equals 12 residues. The ends were cut back, 5 bases at V and 5 bases at J, with 8 bases in the middle. Looked up from germline, CDR1 is SGHVS and CDR2 is FQNEAQ. The CDR3 sequence is CASSLLGDTQYF. The CDR3 DNA reads as TGTGCCAGCAGCCTGCTGGGAGATACGCAGTATTTT.

The rearrangement joins TRBV27 to TRBJ1-5, with 9 bases that match TRBD1. Germline V gene sequence: CDR1 MNHEY, CDR2 SMNVEV (reference sequence). With V trimmed by 5 bases and J by 2 bases, 4 bases remained unmatched. This CDR3 has 15 residues. The DNA of the CDR3 is TGTGCCAGCAGTCACAGGGGGCTCGGCAATCAGCCCCAGCATTTT. Translated: CASSHRGLGNQPQHF.

The count of this clone is one. CDR3 bases: TGTGCCAGTAGGTCGATACTTTCGGGACTCAATGAAAAACTGTTTTTT. This translates into CASRSILSGLNEKLFF. V usage is TRBV19 and J usage is TRBJ1-4; D is possibly TRBD1 (5 bases). From germline, CDR1 is LNHDA and CDR2 SQIVND (reference sequence). The V and J ends lost 6 bases and 5 bases respectively, with 19 bases between them. The CDR3 spans 16 residues. The full variable domain, completed using reference TRBV19 and TRBJ1-4, is DGGITQSPKYLFRKEGQNVTLSCEQNLNHDAMYWYRQDPGQGLRLIYYSQIVNDFQKGDIAEGYSVSREKKESFPLTVTSAQKNPTAFYLCASRSILSGLNEKLFFGSGTQLSVL.

This rearrangement joins TRBV3-1 (or the pseudogene TRBV3-2) to TRBJ1-2; 10 bases fit TRBD1. Unmatched junction bases numbered 11, after V lost 3 bases and J lost 7 bases. CDR3 length: 16 residues. Germline V gene sequence: CDR1 LGHDT, CDR2 YNNKEL (reference sequence). CDR3 sequence reads: CASSQSDRGLGGGYTF. In DNA form, the CDR3 reads TGTGCCAGCAGCCAGTCCGACAGGGGGCTAGGGGGTGGCTACACCTTC.

CDR3 sequence: CASSLAGFLNEQFF. The CDR3 DNA follows: TGTGCCAGCAGCTTAGCGGGATTTCTCAATGAGCAGTTCTTC. This chain links TRBV6-2 or TRBV6-3 with TRBJ2-1; 8 bases are shared with TRBD2. The CDR3 runs 14 residues. Germline V gene data show CDR1 as MNHEY and CDR2 as SVGEGT. J gave up 6 bases and V 6 bases, and 7 bases lay outside the gene matches.

This clone turned up a few times. V usage is TRBV10-3 and J usage is TRBJ2-2; 14 bases agree with TRBD2. Looked up from germline, CDR1 is ENHRY and CDR2 is SYGVKD. The CDR3 loop spans 16 amino acids. Germline trimming cut 6 bases from V and 4 bases from J; bases unmatched to any gene: 4. In nucleotides, the CDR3 is TGTGCCATCAGGGGGACTAGCGGGAGAGGCACCGGGGAGCTGTTTTTT. The encoded protein is CAIRGTSGRGTGELFF.

The CDR3 DNA is TGTGCCACCCAGACTACAGGGTTGAACACTGAAGCTTTCTTT. Its translation is CATQTTGLNTEAFF. V is TRBV28 and J is TRBJ1-1, with a weak D call TRBD1 (6 bases). V lost 10 bases and J lost 0, with 15 bases in between. The germline V gene has CDR1 MDHEN and CDR2 SYDVKM. There are 14 residues in the CDR3.

The gene calls are TRBV6-5 and TRBJ1-2; weak D call: TRBD1 (5 bases). The CDR3 extends over 14 amino acids. Between the trimmed V and J ends, which lost 7 bases and 3 bases, there was a span of 15 bases. Germline assignment: CDR1 MNHEY and CDR2 SVGAGI. CDR3 sequence (DNA): TGTGCCAGCACCGCGGGGGTGAGGGACTATGGCTACACCTTC. Translation: CASTAGVRDYGYTF.

The chain recombines TRBV4-1 with TRBJ1-2, with a weak D call TRBD1 (5 bases). Trimming removed 4 bases at V and 4 bases at J, with 16 bases between. Germline V gene sequence: CDR1 MGHRA, CDR2 YSYEKL. The CDR3 runs 15 residues. CDR3 in DNA: TGCGCCAGCAGCCGGCGCCGTGTAGGGGTCTATGGCTACACCTTC. Translation gives CASSRRRVGVYGYTF.

The V call is TRBV27, the J call TRBJ2-3; D is unclear. This CDR3 contains 15 residues. V was pared by 6 bases and J by 2 bases, with 15 bases between. Germline lookup yields CDR1 MNHEY and CDR2 SMNVEV (reference sequence). The CDR3 is CASRPGPLSTDTQYF. CDR3 bases: TGTGCCAGCAGACCCGGACCTTTATCCACAGATACGCAGTATTTT.

In its sample, this clone was seen a few times. The V call is TRBV3-1 (or the pseudogene TRBV3-2), the J call TRBJ2-1, with D perhaps given as TRBD1 or TRBD2 (5 bases each). The CDR3 is 15 residues long. Trimming stripped 3 bases from V and 1 base from J, with 10 bases between. Germline V CDR1 and CDR2: LGHDT, YNNKEL (reference sequence). CDR3 sequence reads: CASSQGDMSYNEQFF. The CDR3 DNA sequence: TGTGCCAGCAGCCAGGGGGATATGTCCTACAATGAGCAGTTCTTC.

The chain has TRBV4-1 and TRBJ1-1; 8 bases are a match to TRBD1. J lost 1 base, V lost 4 bases, and 5 bases had no gene match. This CDR3 contains 15 residues. The germline V gene encodes CDR1 MGHRA and CDR2 YSYEKL. The CDR3 nucleotides are TGCGCCAGCAGCCCCGGACAGGGCCCGAACACTGAAGCTTTCTTT. This sequence encodes CASSPGQGPNTEAFF.

The chain links TRBV4-1 to TRBJ2-7, with a tentative D call TRBD1 (7 bases). The length of the CDR3 is 16 residues. Looked up from germline, CDR1 is MGHRA and CDR2 is YSYEKL. The germline V and J ends were trimmed by 4 bases and 5 bases, with 21 bases remaining between them. The CDR3 loop is CASSRIPGPGGNEQYF. The DNA of the CDR3 is TGCGCCAGCAGCCGGATTCCGGGGCCAGGGGGGAACGAGCAGTACTTC.

The rearrangement links TRBV18 to TRBJ2-1; D unclear. Germline V CDR1 and CDR2: KGHSH, LQKENI. The CDR3 spans 14 residues. With 3 bases removed from V and 3 bases from J, the gap between germline ends came to 9 bases. In DNA, the CDR3 is TGTGCCAGCTCACCTCTAGGCGGCTACAATGAGCAGTTCTTC. It translates to CASSPLGGYNEQFF.

The chain is built from TRBV11-2 and TRBJ2-7, with 9 nucleotides matching TRBD1. The V gene's germline CDR1 is SGHAT and CDR2 FQNNGV. Trimming at V came to 5 bases and at J to 3 bases, leaving 20 bases not matched to a gene. The CDR3 loop spans 19 amino acids. This chain's CDR3 is CASSPRDLSGDRALYEQYF. The CDR3 DNA follows: TGTGCCAGCAGCCCGAGGGACTTATCGGGGGACAGGGCCCTCTACGAGCAGTACTTC.

CDR3: CSVTQGAGGYTF. DNA for the CDR3: TGCAGCGTTACACAGGGGGCGGGCGGCTACACCTTC. V gene TRBV29-1 combines with J gene TRBJ1-2; 9 nucleotides match TRBD1. The J segment lost 8 bases and the V segment lost 5 bases, leaving 6 bases of the junction unmatched. The germline CDR1 and CDR2 sequences are SQVTM and ANQGSEA. The CDR3 loop spans 12 amino acids.

The CDR3, as DNA: TGTGCCAGCAGCTTTTCCGACAGGCAGCCCCAGCATTTT. This gives the protein CASSFSDRQPQHF. This chain joins TRBV7-9 and TRBJ1-5; D perhaps matches TRBD1 (6 bases). V was trimmed by 3 bases and J by 7 bases, leaving 10 bases between them. The CDR3 contains 13 residues. CDR1 and CDR2 from the germline V gene are SEHNR and FQNEAQ (reference sequence).

The chain employs TRBV5-6 and TRBJ1-2, with TRBD1 identical over 11 bases. This CDR3 is 17 amino acids long. J lost 4 bases, V lost 1 base, and 9 bases had no gene match. CDR1 and CDR2 (germline): SGHDT, YYEEEE. The CDR3 nucleotides read TGTGCCAGCAGCTTGTTCAGGACAGGGGGCGCCGGCTATGGCTACACCTTC. Translation gives CASSLFRTGGAGYGYTF.

The chain couples TRBV5-8 to TRBJ2-2; 12 bases fit TRBD2. CDR1 and CDR2 from the germline V gene are SGHTS and YDEGEE. V lost 4 bases to trimming and J lost 5 bases; unmatched junction nucleotides: 6. The CDR3 has 16 residues. Here the CDR3 reads CASSVGLAGITGELFF. For the CDR3, the DNA is TGTGCCAGCAGCGTAGGACTAGCGGGAATTACCGGGGAGCTGTTTTTT. The variable domain in full, completed from reference TRBV5-8 and TRBJ2-2, reads EAGVTQSPTHLIKTRGQQATLRCSPISGHTSVYWYQQALGLGLQFLLWYDEGEERNRGNFPPRFSGRQFPNYSSELNVNALELEDSALYLCASSVGLAGITGELFFGEGSRLTVL.

This rearrangement joins TRBV15 to TRBJ1-1; TRBD1 might be the D (6 bases). Germline loops: CDR1 LNHNV, CDR2 YYDKDF (reference sequence). Trimming pared 5 bases from V and 9 bases from J, leaving 16 bases between. The CDR3 loop spans 13 amino acids. CDR3 protein: CATSRDTGQKAFF. In DNA form, the CDR3 reads TGTGCCACCAGCCGGGATACCGGACAGAAAGCTTTCTTT. The complete variable domain, with remaining parts taken from reference TRBV15 and TRBJ1-1, reads DAMVIQNPRYQVTQFGKPVTLSCSQTLNHNVMYWYQQKSSQAPKLLFHYYDKDFNNEADTPDNFQSRRPNTSFCFLDIRSPGLGDTAMYLCATSRDTGQKAFFGQGTRLTVV.

The V and J genes are TRBV6-1 and TRBJ1-5; D gene ambiguous. This CDR3 comprises 15 residues. Germline V gives CDR1 MNHNS, CDR2 SASEGT. Trimming removed 1 base at V and 2 bases at J, with 9 bases between. The CDR3 region has the DNA TGTGCCAGCAGTGAAGGGAGGTCAGGCAATCAGCCCCAGCATTTT. Protein product: CASSEGRSGNQPQHF.

The rearrangement uses TRBV27 and TRBJ2-7, with 9 bases matching TRBD2. The CDR3 is made up of 17 amino acids. V lost 0 bases to trimming and J lost 2 bases; unmatched junction nucleotides: 8. Germline CDR1 reads MNHEY; CDR2 reads SMNVEV (reference sequence). CDR3 bases: TGTGCCAGCAGTTTATCCCGCGGGGGGGCGGGAGCCTACGAGCAGTACTTC. Translation gives CASSLSRGGAGAYEQYF.

V is TRBV11-2 and J is TRBJ1-3; D unclear. Per germline, CDR1 SGHAT and CDR2 FQNNGV. This CDR3 contains 16 residues. The V end was cut by 5 bases, the J end by 0 bases, with 14 bases between. In nucleotides, the CDR3 is TGTGCCAGCAGCCGCATTCGAGGGAGCTCTGGAAACACCATATATTTT. As protein: CASSRIRGSSGNTIYF.

The chain combines TRBV6-6 with TRBJ1-2; the D gene is possibly TRBD1 (6 bases). The CDR3 has 14 residues. From germline, CDR1 is MNHNY and CDR2 SVGAGI (reference sequence). V was shortened by 5 bases and J by 3 bases, with 13 bases between the two germline ends. The CDR3 coding sequence is TGTGCCAGCAGTCAACCACAGGGACACTATGGCTACACCTTC. The encoded protein is CASSQPQGHYGYTF.

The V gene is TRBV30, the J gene TRBJ1-5; D not certain. Between the trimmed V and J ends, which lost 1 base and 11 bases, there was a span of 15 bases. The germline V gene encodes CDR1 GTSNPN and CDR2 SVGIG (reference sequence). The CDR3 loop spans 13 amino acids. The CDR3 DNA follows: TGTGCCTGGAGTGACGGGGTAGTTATAACCCAGCATTTT. This encodes CAWSDGVVITQHF. Full variable domain (rest looked up from reference TRBV30 and TRBJ1-5): SQTIHQWPATLVQPVGSPLSLECTVEGTSNPNLYWYRQAAGRGLQLLFYSVGIGQISSEVPQNLSASRPQDRQFILSSKKLLLSDSGFYLCAWSDGVVITQHFGDGTRLSIL.

The V and J genes are TRBV11-2 and TRBJ2-5, with 7 bases aligning to TRBD1. The germline V gene has CDR1 SGHAT and CDR2 FQNNGV. The CDR3 loop spans 16 amino acids. J was trimmed by 2 bases and V by 1 base; bases with no gene match: 7. The CDR3 is CASSLGARDSQETQYF. The CDR3 nucleotides are TGTGCCAGCAGCTTAGGAGCCAGGGACAGTCAAGAGACCCAGTACTTC.